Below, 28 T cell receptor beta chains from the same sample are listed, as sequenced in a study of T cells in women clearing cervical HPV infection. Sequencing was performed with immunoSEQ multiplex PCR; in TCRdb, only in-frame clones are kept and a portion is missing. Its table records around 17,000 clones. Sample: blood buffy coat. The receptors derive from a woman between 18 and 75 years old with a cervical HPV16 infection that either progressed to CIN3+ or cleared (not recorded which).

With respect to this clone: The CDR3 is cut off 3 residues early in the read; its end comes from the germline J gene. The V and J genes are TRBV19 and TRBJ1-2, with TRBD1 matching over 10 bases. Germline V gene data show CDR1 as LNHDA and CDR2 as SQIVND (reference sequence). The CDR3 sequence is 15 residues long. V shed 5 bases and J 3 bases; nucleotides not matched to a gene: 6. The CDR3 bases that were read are TGTGCCAGTAGTCGACGGGGACAGGGGCACTATGGC. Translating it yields CASSRRGQGHYG. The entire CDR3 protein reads CASSRRGQGHYGYTF.

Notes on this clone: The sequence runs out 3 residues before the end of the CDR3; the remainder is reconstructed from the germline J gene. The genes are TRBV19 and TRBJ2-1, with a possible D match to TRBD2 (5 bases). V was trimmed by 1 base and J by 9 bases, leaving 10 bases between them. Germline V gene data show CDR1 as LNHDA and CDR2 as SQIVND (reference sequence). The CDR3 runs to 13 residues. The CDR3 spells CASSIVEGSEQFF. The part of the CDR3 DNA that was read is TGTGCCAGTAGTATAGTTGAGGGCAGTGAG.

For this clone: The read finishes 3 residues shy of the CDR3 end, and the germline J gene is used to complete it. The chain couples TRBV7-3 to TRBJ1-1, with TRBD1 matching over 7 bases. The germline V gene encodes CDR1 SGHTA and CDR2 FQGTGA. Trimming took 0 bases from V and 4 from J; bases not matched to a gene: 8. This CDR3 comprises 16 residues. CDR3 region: CASSLTGGQGGTEAFF. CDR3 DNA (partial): TGTGCCAGCAGCTTAACAGGCGGGCAGGGGGGCACTGAA.

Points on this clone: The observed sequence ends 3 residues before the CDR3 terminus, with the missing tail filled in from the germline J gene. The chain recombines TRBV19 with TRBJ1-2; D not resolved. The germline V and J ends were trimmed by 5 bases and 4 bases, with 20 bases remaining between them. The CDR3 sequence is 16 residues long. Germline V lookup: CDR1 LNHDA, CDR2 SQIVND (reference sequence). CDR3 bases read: TGTGCCAGTAGTCCCCCAAGGGAGACGCGGGTCTATGGC. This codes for CASSPPRETRVYG. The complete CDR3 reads CASSPPRETRVYGYTF.

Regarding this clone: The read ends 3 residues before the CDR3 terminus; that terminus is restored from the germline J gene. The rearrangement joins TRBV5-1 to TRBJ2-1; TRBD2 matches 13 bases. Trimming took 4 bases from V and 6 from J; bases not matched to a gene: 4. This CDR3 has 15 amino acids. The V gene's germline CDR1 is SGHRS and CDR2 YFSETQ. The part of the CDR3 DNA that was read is TGCGCCAGCAGCAAACTAGCGGGGGGGCCCAATGAG. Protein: CASSKLAGGPNE. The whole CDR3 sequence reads CASSKLAGGPNEQFF. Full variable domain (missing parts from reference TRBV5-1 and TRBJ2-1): KAGVTQTPRYLIKTRGQQVTLSCSPISGHRSVSWYQQTPGQGLQFLFEYFSETQRNKGNFPGRFSGRQFSNSRSEMNVSTLELGDSALYLCASSKLAGGPNEQFFGPGTRLTVL.

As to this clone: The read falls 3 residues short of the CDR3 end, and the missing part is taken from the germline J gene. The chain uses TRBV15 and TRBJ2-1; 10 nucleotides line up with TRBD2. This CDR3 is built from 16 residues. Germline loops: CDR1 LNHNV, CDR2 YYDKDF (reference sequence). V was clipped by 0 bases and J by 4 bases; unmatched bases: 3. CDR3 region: CATSREKRGGYNEQFF. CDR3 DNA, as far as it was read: TGTGCCACCAGCAGAGAAAAGCGGGGGGGATACAATGAG.

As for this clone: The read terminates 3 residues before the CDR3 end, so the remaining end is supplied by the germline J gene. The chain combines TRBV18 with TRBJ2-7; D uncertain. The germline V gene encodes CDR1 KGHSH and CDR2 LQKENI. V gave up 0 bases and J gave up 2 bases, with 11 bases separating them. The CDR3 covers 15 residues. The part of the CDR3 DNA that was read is TGTGCCAGCTCACCACCGAGGCCGCAAGCCTACGAG. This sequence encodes CASSPPRPQAYE. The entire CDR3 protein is CASSPPRPQAYEQYF.

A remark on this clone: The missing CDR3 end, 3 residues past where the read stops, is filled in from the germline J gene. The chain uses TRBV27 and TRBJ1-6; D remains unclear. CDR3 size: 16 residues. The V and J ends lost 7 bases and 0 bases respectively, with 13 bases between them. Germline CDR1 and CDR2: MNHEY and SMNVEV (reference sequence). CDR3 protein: CASTSGVPSYNSPLHF. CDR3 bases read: TGTGCCAGCACCTCAGGTGTCCCCTCCTATAATTCACCC.

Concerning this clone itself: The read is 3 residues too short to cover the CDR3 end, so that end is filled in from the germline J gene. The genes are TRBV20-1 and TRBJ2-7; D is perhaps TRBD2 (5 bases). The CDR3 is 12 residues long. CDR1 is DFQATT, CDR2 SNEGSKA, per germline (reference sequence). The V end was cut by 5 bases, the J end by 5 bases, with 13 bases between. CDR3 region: CSARLSSHEQYF. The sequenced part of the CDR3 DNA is TGCAGTGCTCGCCTCTCTAGCCACGAG.

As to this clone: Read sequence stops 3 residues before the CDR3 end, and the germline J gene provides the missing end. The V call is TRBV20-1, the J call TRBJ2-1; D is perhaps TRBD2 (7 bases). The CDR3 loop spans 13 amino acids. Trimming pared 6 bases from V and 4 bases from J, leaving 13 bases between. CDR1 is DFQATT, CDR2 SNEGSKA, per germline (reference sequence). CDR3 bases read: TGCAGTGCATGGGGGGGGGCATACAATGAG. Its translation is CSAWGGAYNE. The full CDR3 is CSAWGGAYNEQFF.

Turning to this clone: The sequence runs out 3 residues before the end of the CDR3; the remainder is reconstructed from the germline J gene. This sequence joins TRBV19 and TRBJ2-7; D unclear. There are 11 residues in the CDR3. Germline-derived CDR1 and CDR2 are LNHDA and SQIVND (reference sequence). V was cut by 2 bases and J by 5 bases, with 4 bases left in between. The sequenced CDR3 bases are TGTGCCAGTAGTATACGGGACGAG. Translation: CASSIRDE. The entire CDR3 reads CASSIRDEQYF.

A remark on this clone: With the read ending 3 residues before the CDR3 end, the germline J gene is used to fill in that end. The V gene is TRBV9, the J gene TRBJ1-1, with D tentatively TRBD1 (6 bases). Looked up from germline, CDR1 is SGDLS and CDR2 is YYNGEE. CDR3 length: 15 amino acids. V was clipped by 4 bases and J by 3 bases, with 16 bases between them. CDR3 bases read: TGTGCCAGCAGCCCTCAGGGGAGGGAGCACACTGAA. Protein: CASSPQGREHTE. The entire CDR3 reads CASSPQGREHTEAFF.

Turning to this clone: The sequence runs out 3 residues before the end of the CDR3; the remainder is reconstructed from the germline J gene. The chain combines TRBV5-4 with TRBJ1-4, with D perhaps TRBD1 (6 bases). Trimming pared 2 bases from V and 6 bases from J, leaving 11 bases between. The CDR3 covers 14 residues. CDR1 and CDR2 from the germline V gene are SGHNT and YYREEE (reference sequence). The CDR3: CASSLQGRDEKLFF. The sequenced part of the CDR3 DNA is TGTGCCAGCAGCTTACAGGGTCGGGATGAAAAA.

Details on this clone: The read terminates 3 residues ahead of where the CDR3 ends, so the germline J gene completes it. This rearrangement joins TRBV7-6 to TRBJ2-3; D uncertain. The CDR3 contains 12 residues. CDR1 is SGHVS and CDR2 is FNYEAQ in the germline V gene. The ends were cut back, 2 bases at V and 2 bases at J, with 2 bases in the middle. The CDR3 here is CASSLHTDTQYF. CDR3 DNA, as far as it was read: TGTGCCAGCAGCTTACACACAGATACG.

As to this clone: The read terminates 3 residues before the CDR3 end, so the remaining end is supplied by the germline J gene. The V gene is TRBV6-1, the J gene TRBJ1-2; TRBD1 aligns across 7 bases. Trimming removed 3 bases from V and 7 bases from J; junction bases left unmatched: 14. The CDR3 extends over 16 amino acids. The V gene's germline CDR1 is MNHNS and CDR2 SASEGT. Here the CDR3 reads CASSEQPRQGAGGYTF. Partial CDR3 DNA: TGTGCCAGCAGTGAGCAGCCCCGACAGGGTGCAGGTGGC.

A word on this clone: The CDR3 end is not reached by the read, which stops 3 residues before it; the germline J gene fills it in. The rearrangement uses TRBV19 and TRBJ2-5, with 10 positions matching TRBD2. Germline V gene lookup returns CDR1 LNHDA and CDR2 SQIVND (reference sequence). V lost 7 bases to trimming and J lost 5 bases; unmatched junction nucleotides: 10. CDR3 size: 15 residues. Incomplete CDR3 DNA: TGTGCCAGTATTCCTAGCGGGGGAAGACGCGAGACC. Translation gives CASIPSGGRRET. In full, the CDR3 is CASIPSGGRRETQYF.

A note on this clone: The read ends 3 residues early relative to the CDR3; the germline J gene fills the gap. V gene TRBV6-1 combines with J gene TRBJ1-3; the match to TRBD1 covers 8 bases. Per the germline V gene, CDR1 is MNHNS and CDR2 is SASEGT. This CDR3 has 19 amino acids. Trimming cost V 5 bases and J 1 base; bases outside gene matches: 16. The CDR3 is CASSKGQGIQGGSGNTIYF. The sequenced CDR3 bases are TGTGCCAGCAGTAAAGGCCAGGGGATACAGGGGGGTTCTGGAAACACC.

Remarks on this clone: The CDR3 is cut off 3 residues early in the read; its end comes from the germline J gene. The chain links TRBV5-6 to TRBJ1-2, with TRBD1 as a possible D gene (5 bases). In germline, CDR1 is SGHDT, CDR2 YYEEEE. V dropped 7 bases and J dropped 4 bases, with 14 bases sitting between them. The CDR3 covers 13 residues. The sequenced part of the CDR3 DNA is TGTGCCAGCCGGGGGGGGGTCCTCTATGGC. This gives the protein CASRGGVLYG. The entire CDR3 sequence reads CASRGGVLYGYTF. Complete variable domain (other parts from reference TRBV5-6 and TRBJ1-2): DAGVTQSPTHLIKTRGQQVTLRCSPKSGHDTVSWYQQALGQGPQFIFQYYEEEERQRGNFPDRFSGHQFPNYSSELNVNALLLGDSALYLCASRGGVLYGYTFGSGTRLTVV.

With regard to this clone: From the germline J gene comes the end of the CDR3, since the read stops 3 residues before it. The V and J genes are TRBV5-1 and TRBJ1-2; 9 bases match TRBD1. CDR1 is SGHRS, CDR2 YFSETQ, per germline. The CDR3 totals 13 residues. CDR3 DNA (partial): TGCGCCAGCAGCCCGGACAGGGGCTACGGC. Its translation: CASSPDRGYG. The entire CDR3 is CASSPDRGYGYTF.

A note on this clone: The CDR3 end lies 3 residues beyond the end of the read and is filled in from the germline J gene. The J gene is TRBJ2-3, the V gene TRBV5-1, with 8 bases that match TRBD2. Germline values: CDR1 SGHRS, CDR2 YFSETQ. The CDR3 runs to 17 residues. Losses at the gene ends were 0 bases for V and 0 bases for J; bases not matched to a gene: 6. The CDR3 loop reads CASSLGRSGESTDTQYF. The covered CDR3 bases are TGCGCCAGCAGCTTGGGCCGTAGCGGGGAGAGCACAGATACG. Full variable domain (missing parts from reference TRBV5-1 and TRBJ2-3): KAGVTQTPRYLIKTRGQQVTLSCSPISGHRSVSWYQQTPGQGLQFLFEYFSETQRNKGNFPGRFSGRQFSNSRSEMNVSTLELGDSALYLCASSLGRSGESTDTQYFGPGTRLTVL.

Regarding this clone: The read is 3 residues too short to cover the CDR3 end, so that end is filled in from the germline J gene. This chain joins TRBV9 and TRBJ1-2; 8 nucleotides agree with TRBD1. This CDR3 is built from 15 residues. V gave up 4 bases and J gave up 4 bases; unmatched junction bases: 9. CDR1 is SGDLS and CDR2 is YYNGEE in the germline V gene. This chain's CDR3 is CASSRETGGTYGYTF. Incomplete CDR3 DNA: TGTGCCAGCAGCCGTGAAACAGGGGGGACCTATGGC.

CDR3 in amino acids: CASSPKQGGSETAFF. The DNA read from the CDR3 is TGTGCCAGCTCACCAAAACAGGGAGGGTCGGAGACC. The V call is TRBV18, the J call TRBJ1-1; weak D call: TRBD1 (6 bases). Sequencing ends 3 residues short of the CDR3 end; the germline J gene provides the rest. Germline CDR1 is KGHSH and CDR2 is LQKENI. This CDR3 region has 15 residues.

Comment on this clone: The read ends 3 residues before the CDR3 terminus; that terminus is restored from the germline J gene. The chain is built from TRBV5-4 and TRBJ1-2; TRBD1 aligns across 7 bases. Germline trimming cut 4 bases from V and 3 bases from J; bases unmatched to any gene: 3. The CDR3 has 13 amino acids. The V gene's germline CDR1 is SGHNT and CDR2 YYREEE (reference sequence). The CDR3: CASSDDRDYGYTF. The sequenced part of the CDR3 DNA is TGTGCCAGCAGCGATGACAGGGACTATGGC.

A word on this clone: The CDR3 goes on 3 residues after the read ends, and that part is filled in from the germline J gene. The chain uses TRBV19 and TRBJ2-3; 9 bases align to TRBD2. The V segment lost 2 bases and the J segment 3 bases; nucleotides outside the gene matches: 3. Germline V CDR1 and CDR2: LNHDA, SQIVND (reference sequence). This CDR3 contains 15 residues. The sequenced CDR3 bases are TGTGCCAGTAGTATATCTAGCGGGGTAACAGATACG. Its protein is CASSISSGVTDT. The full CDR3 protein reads CASSISSGVTDTQYF.

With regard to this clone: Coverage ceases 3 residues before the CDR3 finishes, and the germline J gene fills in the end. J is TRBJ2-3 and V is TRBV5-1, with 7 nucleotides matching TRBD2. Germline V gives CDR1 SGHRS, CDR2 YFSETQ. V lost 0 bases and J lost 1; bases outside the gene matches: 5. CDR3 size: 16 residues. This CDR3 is CASSLASGARTDTQYF. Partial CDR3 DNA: TGCGCCAGCAGCTTGGCAAGCGGGGCCCGCACAGATACG.

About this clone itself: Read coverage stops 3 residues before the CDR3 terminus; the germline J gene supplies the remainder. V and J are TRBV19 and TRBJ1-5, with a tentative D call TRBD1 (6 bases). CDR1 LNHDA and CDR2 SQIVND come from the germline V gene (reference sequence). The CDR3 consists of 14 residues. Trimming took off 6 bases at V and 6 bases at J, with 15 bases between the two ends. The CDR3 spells CASSPQGLSQPQHF. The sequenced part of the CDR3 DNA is TGTGCCAGTAGCCCACAGGGCCTGAGTCAGCCC.

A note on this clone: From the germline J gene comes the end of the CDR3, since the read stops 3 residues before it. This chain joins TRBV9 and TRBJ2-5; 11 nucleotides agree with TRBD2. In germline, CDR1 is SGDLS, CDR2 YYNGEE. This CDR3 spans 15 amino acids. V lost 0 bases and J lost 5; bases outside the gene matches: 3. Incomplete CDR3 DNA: TGTGCCAGCAGCGTAGGGGTAGCGGGGGGGGAGACC. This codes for CASSVGVAGGET. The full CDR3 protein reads CASSVGVAGGETQYF.

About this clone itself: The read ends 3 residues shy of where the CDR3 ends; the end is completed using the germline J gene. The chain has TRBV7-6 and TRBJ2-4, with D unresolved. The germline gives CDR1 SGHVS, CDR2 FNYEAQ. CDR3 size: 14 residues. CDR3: CASSLDGLSNIQYF. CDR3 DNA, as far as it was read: TGTGCCAGCAGCTTAGATGGGCTTTCCAATATT.